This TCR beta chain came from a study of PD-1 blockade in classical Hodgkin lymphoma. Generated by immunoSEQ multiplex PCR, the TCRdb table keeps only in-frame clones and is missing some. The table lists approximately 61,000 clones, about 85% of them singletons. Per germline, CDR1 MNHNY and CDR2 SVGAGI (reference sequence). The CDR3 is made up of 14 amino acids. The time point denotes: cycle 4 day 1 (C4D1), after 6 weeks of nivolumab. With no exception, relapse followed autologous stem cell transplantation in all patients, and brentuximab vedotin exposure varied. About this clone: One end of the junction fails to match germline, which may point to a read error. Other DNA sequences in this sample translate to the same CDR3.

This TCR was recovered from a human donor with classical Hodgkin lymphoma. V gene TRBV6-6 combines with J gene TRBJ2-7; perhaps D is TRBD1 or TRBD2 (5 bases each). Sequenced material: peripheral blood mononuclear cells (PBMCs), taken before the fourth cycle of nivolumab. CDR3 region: CASTRGAQAAEQYF. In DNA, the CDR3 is TGTGCCAGCACCCGAGGGGCCCAAGCTGCGGAGCAATACTTC.